These 14 T cell receptor beta chains were sequenced from one sample in a study of blood T cells in healthy people across ages. Alongside a J-beta primer mix, a sample-barcoded 5' primer served in a second PCR lasting about 7 to 12 cycles. TCRdb reanalysed the 5' RACE reads using MiXCR and keeps one entry per CDR3 protein. The sample contains about 1,400,000 distinct CDR3 sequences, 35% to 45% of which appear only once. The sequencing sample was made of blood. The receptors were gathered from a woman younger than 30 in good health.

The chain carries TRBV12-3 or TRBV12-4 and TRBJ2-5, with 11 nucleotides matching TRBD2. J gave up 1 base and V 6 bases, and 7 bases lay outside the gene matches. The CDR3 has 16 amino acids. The CDR3 coding sequence is TGTGCCAGCAGACCTAGACTAGCGGGGACCCAAGAGACCCAGTACTTC. As protein: CASRPRLAGTQETQYF.

The chain couples TRBV6-5 to TRBJ1-1, with 9 bases that match TRBD1. Germline CDR1 and CDR2: MNHEY and SVGAGI. The J segment lost 11 bases and the V segment lost 6 bases, leaving 4 bases of the junction unmatched. CDR3 size: 11 residues. CDR3 sequence reads: CASRSGTGAFF. CDR3 DNA sequence: TGTGCCAGCAGATCCGGGACAGGGGCTTTCTTT.

The CDR3 nucleotides read TGTGCCAGCAGCTTGGACTCGGTTCAGCCCCAGCATTTT. Translated: CASSLDSVQPQHF. The chain combines TRBV5-5 with TRBJ1-5; D is uncertain. This CDR3 is built from 13 residues. Trimming removed 0 bases at V and 6 bases at J, with 7 bases between. Germline-derived CDR1 and CDR2 are SGHKS and YYEKEE (reference sequence).

The sample holds a few counts of this clonotype. The rearrangement links TRBV12-3 or TRBV12-4 to TRBJ2-3, with 12 nucleotides matching TRBD2. The CDR3 length is 12 residues. V was clipped by 6 bases and J by 11 bases; unmatched bases: 3. The CDR3 region is CASSPTSGGQYF. CDR3 DNA sequence: TGTGCCAGCAGCCCGACTAGCGGGGGGCAGTATTTT.

The J gene is TRBJ1-1, the V gene TRBV7-9, with unresolved D. The CDR3 length is 14 residues. Germline V gene sequence: CDR1 SEHNR, CDR2 FQNEAQ (reference sequence). V was clipped by 4 bases and J by 1 base, with 10 bases between them. The CDR3 spells CASSSQATNTEAFF. The CDR3 nucleotides read TGTGCCAGCAGCTCCCAGGCCACGAACACTGAAGCTTTCTTT. Drawing the rest from reference TRBV7-9 and TRBJ1-1, the complete variable domain is DTGVSQNPRHKITKRGQNVTFRCDPISEHNRLYWYRQTLGQGPEFLTYFQNEAQLEKSRLLSDRFSAERPKGSFSTLEIQRTEQGDSAMYLCASSSQATNTEAFFGQGTRLTVV.

This clonotype was seen a single time. The chain recombines TRBV4-1 with TRBJ2-1, with 8 nucleotides matching TRBD2. CDR1 MGHRA and CDR2 YSYEKL come from the germline V gene. The trim removed 2 bases at V and 9 bases at J, leaving 6 bases unmatched. This CDR3 has 14 residues. The CDR3 nucleotides are TGCGCCAGCAGCCAACCAACTAGCGGAGGTGAGCAGTTCTTC. Translating it yields CASSQPTSGGEQFF.

The rearrangement uses TRBV10-3 and TRBJ1-3; D uncertain. The V gene lost 2 bases and the J gene lost 1 base, with 3 bases spanning the gap. The CDR3 totals 13 residues. Germline V gene sequence: CDR1 ENHRY, CDR2 SYGVKD. CDR3 residues: CAISEASGNTIYF. The CDR3 DNA is TGTGCCATCAGTGAGGCTTCTGGAAACACCATATATTTT.

The rearrangement joins TRBV29-1 to TRBJ1-3; weak D call: TRBD1 (5 bases). The CDR3 is 13 amino acids. V gave up 5 bases and J gave up 1 base, with 9 bases separating them. Germline CDR1 and CDR2: SQVTM and ANQGSEA. This chain's CDR3 is CSVTAGSGNTIYF. The CDR3 nucleotides read TGCAGCGTTACCGCAGGGTCTGGAAACACCATATATTTT.

The genes are TRBV10-2 and TRBJ2-3; D unclear. Germline V lookup: CDR1 WSHSY, CDR2 SAAADI. V was shortened by 3 bases and J by 0 bases, with 7 bases between the two germline ends. The CDR3 runs 14 residues. The CDR3 DNA follows: TGCGCCAGCAGTGAAACGGCTAGCACAGATACGCAGTATTTT. It specifies CASSETASTDTQYF.

This clonotype has a handful of counts. The V gene is TRBV20-1, the J gene TRBJ2-5; 7 nucleotides match TRBD2. This CDR3 has 11 amino acids. With 6 bases clipped from V and 4 bases from J, the junction kept 2 bases outside the gene matches. In germline, CDR1 is DFQATT, CDR2 SNEGSKA (reference sequence). CDR3 loop: CSASGAETQYF. The CDR3 DNA is TGCAGTGCGAGCGGGGCAGAGACCCAGTACTTC.

This clonotype was counted only a few times. V gene TRBV6-6 combines with J gene TRBJ1-6; D not certain. Trimming left V 4 bases short and J 7 bases short, with 11 bases between. The CDR3 loop spans 14 amino acids. Germline lookup yields CDR1 MNHNY and CDR2 SVGAGI (reference sequence). The CDR3 protein is CASSSALGNSPLHF. The CDR3, as DNA: TGTGCCAGCAGTTCCGCCCTAGGGAATTCACCCCTCCACTTT.

Many counts were recorded for this clonotype. The chain couples TRBV2 to TRBJ2-1; possibly TRBD2 for D (6 bases). CDR3 length: 16 residues. Per the germline V gene, CDR1 is SNHLY and CDR2 is FYNNEI. V lost 7 bases to trimming and J lost 0 bases, with 16 bases between them. CDR3 coding DNA: TGTGCCAGCACCCCCGGGGGTGCGAGCTCCTACAATGAGCAGTTCTTC. Translated, it gives CASTPGGASSYNEQFF. Based on the CDR3 plus reference TRBV2 and TRBJ2-1, the full variable domain is EPEVTQTPSHQVTQMGQEVILRCVPISNHLYFYWYRQILGQKVEFLVSFYNNEISEKSEIFDDQFSVERPDGSNFTLKIRSTKLEDSAMYFCASTPGGASSYNEQFFGPGTRLTVL.

A few counts support this clonotype. V usage is TRBV6-6 and J usage is TRBJ1-1; D perhaps matches TRBD1 (6 bases). The length of the CDR3 is 15 residues. Germline V lookup: CDR1 MNHNY, CDR2 SVGAGI (reference sequence). The V gene lost 2 bases and the J gene lost 5 bases, with 15 bases spanning the gap. CDR3 coding DNA: TGTGCCAGCAGTTACCTCGAGGGGGGCGGAACTGAAGCTTTCTTT. Translating gives CASSYLEGGGTEAFF.

This clonotype was picked up a small number of times. The genes are TRBV2 and TRBJ2-3; TRBD1 agrees at 7 bases. There are 14 residues in the CDR3. Germline-derived CDR1 and CDR2 are SNHLY and FYNNEI. Germline trimming cut 6 bases from V and 6 bases from J; bases unmatched to any gene: 9. The CDR3 sequence is CASRWTGPGDTQYF. The CDR3 DNA reads as TGTGCCAGCAGGTGGACAGGCCCTGGGGATACGCAGTATTTT.